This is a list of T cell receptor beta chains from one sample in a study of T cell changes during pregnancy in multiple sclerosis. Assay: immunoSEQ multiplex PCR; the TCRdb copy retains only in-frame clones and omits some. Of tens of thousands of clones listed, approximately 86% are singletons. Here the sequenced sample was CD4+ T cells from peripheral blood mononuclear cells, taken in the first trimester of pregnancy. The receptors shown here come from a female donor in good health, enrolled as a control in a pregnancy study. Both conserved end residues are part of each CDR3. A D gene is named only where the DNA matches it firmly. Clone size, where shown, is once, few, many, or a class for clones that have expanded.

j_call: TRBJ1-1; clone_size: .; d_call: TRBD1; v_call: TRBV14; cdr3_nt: TGTGCCAGCAGCCTTACAGGGGGCAAGACTGAAGCTTTCTTT; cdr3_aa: CASSLTGGKTEAFF
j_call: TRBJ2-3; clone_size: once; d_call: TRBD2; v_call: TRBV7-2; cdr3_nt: TGTGCCAGCAGCTTAGGATCGGGCGGGGGGGCCACAGATACGCAGTATTTT; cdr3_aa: CASSLGSGGGATDTQYF
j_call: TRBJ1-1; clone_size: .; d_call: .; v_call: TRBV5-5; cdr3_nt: TGTGCCAGCAGCTTGGCTGTGAACACTGAAGCTTTCTTT; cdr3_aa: CASSLAVNTEAFF
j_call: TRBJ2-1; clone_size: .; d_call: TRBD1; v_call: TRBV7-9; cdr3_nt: TGTGCCAGCAGCTTCGGACAGGGGGTACCTTTTGAGCAGTTCTTC; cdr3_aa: CASSFGQGVPFEQFF
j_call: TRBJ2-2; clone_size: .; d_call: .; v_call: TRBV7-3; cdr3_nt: TGTGCCAGCAGCCCATTGGGACAACCCGGGGAGCTGTTTTTT; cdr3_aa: CASSPLGQPGELFF
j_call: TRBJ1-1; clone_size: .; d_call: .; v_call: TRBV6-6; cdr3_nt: TGTGCCAGCAGTTACTCGTCAACAGCTAACACTGAAGCTTTCTTT; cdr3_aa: CASSYSSTANTEAFF
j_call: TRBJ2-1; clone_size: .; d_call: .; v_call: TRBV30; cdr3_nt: TGTGCCTGGAGTCCTTATGATGAGCAGTTCTTC; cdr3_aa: CAWSPYDEQFF
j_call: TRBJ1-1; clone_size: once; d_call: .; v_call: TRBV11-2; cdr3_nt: TGTGCCAGCAGCGGGGGGGTAGCGGAAGCTTTCTTT; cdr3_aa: CASSGGVAEAFF
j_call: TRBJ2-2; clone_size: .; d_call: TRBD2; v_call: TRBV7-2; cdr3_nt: TGTGCCAGCAGCTATAGACTACTAGCGGGGGGCACGAACACCGGGGAGCTGTTTTTT; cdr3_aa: CASSYRLLAGGTNTGELFF
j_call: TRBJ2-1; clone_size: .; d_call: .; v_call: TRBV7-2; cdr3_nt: TGTGCCAGCAGCTCCGGAGGGCCCGAGCAGTTCTTC; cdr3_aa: CASSSGGPEQFF
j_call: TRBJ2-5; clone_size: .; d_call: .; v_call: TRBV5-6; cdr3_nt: TGTGCCAGCAGCTTGGAGGCAGCAACGGGTAGGACCCAGTACTTC; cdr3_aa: CASSLEAATGRTQYF
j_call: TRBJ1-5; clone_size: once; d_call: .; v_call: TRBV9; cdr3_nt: TGTGCCAGCAGCGCGGGACATCTACCGGATCAGCCCCAGCATTTT; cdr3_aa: CASSAGHLPDQPQHF
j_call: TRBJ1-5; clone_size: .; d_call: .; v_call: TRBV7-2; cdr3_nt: TGTGCCAGCAGCTTAGAAGGGGTCCCACAATCCAATCAGCCCCAGCATTTT; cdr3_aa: CASSLEGVPQSNQPQHF
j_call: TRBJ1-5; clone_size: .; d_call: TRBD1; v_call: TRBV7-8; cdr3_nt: TGTGCCAGCAGACAGGGGGCAAGCAATCAGCCCCAGCATTTT; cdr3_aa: CASRQGASNQPQHF
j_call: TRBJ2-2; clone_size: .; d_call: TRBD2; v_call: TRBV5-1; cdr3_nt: TGCGCCAGCAGCTTGGGGCCTAGCGGGAACACCGGGGAGCTGTTTTTT; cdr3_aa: CASSLGPSGNTGELFF
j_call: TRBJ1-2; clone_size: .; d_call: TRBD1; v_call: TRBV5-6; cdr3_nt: TGTGCCAGCAGCTCGGACAGGGGGTACTATGGCTACACCTTC; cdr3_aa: CASSSDRGYYGYTF
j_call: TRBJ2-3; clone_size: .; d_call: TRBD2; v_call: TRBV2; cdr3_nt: TGTGCCAGCAGAGCAACCACCGGACTAGTGGGCACAGATACGCAGTATTTT; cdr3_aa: CASRATTGLVGTDTQYF
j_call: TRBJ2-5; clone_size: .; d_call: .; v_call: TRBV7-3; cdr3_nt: TGTGCCAGCAGCTTAATTGGACTTATCCAAAATCGAGAGACCCAGTACTTC; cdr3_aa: CASSLIGLIQNRETQYF
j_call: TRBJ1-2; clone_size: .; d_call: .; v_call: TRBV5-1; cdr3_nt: TGCGCCAGCAGCTTGGACGGAGGGAATAACTATGGCTACACCTTC; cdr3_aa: CASSLDGGNNYGYTF
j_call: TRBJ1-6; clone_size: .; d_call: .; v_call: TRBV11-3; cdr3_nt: TGTGCCAGCAGCTTATTACAGGGTGGGAATTCACCCCTCCACTTT; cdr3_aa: CASSLLQGGNSPLHF
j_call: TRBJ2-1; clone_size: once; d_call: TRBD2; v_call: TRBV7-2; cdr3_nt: TGTGCCAGCAGCCTAGGGACTAGCGGGCGGACCAATGAGCAGTTCTTC; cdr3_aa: CASSLGTSGRTNEQFF
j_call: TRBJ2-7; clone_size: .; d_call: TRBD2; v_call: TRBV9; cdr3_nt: TGTGCCAGCAGCGTAGAGCGGGGGGCCTACGAGCAGTACTTC; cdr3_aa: CASSVERGAYEQYF
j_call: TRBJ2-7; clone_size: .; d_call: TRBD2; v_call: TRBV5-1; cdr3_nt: TGCGCCAGCAGCTTGGATGGACTAGTGGGCGAGCAGTACTTC; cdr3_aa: CASSLDGLVGEQYF
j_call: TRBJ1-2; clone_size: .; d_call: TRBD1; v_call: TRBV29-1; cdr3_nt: TGCAGCGTGGCAAGACAGGGATTCTATGGCTACACCTTC; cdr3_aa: CSVARQGFYGYTF
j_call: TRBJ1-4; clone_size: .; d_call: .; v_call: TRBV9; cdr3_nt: TGTGCCAGCAGCCCGGGAGCAGGGAGGAACACTAATGAAAAACTGTTTTTT; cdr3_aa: CASSPGAGRNTNEKLFF
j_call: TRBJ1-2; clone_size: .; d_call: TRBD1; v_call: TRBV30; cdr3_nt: TGTGCCTGGAGTGGACAGGGTTACGGCTACACCTTC; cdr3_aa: CAWSGQGYGYTF
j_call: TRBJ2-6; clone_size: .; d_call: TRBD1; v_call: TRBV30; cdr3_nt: TGTGCCTGGAGTGTACTAAGGACAGGGTTCCTTGGGGCCAACGTCCTGACTTTC; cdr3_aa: CAWSVLRTGFLGANVLTF
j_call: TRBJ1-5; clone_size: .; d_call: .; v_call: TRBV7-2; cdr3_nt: TGTGCCAGCAGCCCTGGAGGGTTTAATCAGCCCCAGCATTTT; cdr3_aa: CASSPGGFNQPQHF
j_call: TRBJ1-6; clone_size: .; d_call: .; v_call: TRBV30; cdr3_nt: TGTGCCGTCGCCGGACAGACAAGCTCCTATAATTCACCCCTCCACTTT; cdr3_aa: CAVAGQTSSYNSPLHF
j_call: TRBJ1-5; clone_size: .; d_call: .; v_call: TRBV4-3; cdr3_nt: TGCGCCAGCAGCCAAGGACTGGATCAGCCCCAGCATTTT; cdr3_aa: CASSQGLDQPQHF
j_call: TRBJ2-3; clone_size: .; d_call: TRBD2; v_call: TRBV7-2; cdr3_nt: TGTGCCAGCAGCTTATTGTCTAGCGGGGGGGCGGATACGCAGTATTTT; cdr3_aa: CASSLLSSGGADTQYF
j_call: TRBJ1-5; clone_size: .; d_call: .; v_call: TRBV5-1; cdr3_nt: TGCGCCAGCAGCTTTGAGGTAGGGGGGCCCCAGCATTTT; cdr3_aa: CASSFEVGGPQHF
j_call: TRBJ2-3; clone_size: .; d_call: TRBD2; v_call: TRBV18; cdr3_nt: TGTGCCAGCTCACCAATTACATCCGCGACTAGCGGGGGCCTCAGCACAGATACGCAGTATTTT; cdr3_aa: CASSPITSATSGGLSTDTQYF
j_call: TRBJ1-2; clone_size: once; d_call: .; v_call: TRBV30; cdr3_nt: TGTGCCTGGACGGCGGGGGTACGCGGCTACACCTTC; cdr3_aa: CAWTAGVRGYTF
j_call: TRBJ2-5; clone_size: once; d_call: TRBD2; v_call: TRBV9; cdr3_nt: TGTGCCAGCAGCGTAGGGCCTAGCGGGGGCCGACGCGGGGAGACCCAGTACTTC; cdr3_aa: CASSVGPSGGRRGETQYF
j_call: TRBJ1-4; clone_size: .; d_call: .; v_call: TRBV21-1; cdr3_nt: TGTGCCAGCAGCCCGTGGTTAAGAGCTAATGAAAAACTGTTTTTT; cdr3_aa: CASSPWLRANEKLFF
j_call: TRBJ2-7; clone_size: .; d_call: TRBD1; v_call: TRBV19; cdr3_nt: TGTGCCAGTAGTATAAACAGGGGCCCCTACGAGCAGTACTTC; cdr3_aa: CASSINRGPYEQYF
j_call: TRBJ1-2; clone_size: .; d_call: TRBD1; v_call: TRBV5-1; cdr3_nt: TGCGCCAGCAGACCGGGACAGGCCAAATCTGGCTACACCTTC; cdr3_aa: CASRPGQAKSGYTF
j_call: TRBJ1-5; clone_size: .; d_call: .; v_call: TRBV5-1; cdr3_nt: TGCGCCAGCAGCTTGGGGGGCAGCAATCAGCCCCAGCATTTT; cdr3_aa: CASSLGGSNQPQHF
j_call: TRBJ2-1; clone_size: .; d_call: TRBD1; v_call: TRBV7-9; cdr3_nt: TGTGCCAGCAGCCGAACAGGGGACAAGCAGTTCTTC; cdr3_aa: CASSRTGDKQFF
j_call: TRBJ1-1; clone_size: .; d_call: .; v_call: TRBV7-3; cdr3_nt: TGTGCCAGCAGCTTATCGGGGGGAGACACTGAAGCTTTCTTT; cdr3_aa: CASSLSGGDTEAFF
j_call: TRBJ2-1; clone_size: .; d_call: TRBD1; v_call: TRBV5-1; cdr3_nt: TGCGCCAGCAGGGGGCCCCGGGACAGGGTGTCGAGCTCCTACAATGAGCAGTTCTTC; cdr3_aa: CASRGPRDRVSSSYNEQFF
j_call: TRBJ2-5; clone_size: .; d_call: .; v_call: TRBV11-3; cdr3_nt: TGTGCCAGCAGCACGTGGGCCCGGGAGACCCAGTACTTC; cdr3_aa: CASSTWARETQYF
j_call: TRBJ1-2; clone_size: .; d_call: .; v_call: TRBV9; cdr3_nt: TGTGCCAGCAGCGTAGGATCGGGGGGAGGAGGCTACACCTTC; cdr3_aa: CASSVGSGGGGYTF